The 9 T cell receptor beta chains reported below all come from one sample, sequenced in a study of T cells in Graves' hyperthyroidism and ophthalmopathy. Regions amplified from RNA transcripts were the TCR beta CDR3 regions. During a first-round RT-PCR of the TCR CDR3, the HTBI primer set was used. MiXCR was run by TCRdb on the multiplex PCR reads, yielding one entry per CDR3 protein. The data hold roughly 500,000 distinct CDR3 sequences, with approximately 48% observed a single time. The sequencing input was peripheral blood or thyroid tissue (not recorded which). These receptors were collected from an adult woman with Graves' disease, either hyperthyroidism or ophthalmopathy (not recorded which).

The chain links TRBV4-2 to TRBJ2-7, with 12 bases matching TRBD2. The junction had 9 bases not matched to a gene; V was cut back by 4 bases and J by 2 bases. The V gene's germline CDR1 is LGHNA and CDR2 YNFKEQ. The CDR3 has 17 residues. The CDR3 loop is CASSRRLAGAEPYEQYF. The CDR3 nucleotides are TGTGCCAGCAGCCGTCGACTAGCGGGAGCCGAACCCTACGAGCAGTACTTC.

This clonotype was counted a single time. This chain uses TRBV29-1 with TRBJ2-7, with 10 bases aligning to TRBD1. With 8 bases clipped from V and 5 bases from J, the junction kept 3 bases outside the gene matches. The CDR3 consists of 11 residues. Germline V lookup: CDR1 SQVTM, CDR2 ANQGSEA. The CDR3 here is CSWTGGDEQYF. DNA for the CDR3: TGCAGCTGGACAGGGGGTGACGAGCAGTACTTC.

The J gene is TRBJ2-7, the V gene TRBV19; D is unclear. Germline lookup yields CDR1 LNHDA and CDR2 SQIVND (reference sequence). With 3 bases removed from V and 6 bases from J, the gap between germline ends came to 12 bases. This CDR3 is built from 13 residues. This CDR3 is CASSIVAESEQYF. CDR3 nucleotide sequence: TGTGCCAGTAGTATTGTGGCAGAAAGCGAGCAGTACTTC.

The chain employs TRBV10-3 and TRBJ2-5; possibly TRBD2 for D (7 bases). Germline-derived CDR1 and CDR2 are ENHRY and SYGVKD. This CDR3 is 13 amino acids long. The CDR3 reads CGTRGGYQETQYF. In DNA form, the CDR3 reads TGTGGCACAAGGGGGGGGTACCAAGAGACCCAGTACTTC.

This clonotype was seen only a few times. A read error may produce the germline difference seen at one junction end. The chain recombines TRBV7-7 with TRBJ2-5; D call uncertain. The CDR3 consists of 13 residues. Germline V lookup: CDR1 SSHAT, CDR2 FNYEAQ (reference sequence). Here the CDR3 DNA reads TGTGCTAGCAGCTTATCTTTCCGGGAGACCCAGTACTTC. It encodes CASSLSFRETQYF.

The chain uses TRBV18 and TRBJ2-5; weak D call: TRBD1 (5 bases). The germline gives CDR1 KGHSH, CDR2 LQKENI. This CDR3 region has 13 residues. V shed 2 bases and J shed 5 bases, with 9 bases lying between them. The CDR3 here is CASSPGAVETQYF. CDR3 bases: TGTGCCAGCTCACCAGGGGCGGTTGAGACCCAGTACTTC. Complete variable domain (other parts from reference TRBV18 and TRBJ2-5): NAGVMQNPRHLVRRRGQEARLRCSPMKGHSHVYWYRQLPEEGLKFMVYLQKENIIDESGMPKERFSAEFPKEGPSILRIQQVVRGDSAAYFCASSPGAVETQYFGPGTRLLVL.

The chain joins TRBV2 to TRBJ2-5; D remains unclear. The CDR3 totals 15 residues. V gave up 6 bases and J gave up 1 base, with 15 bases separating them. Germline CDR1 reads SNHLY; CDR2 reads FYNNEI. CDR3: CASSVGWSVQETQYF. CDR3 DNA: TGTGCCAGCAGCGTTGGATGGTCAGTCCAAGAGACCCAGTACTTC.

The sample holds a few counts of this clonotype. CDR3 residues: CASTPAGEETQYF. The CDR3 DNA follows: TGTGCCAGCACCCCTGCGGGGGAAGAGACCCAGTACTTC. V and J are TRBV2 and TRBJ2-5; 7 nucleotides line up with TRBD2. Trimming at V came to 7 bases and at J to 3 bases, leaving 5 bases not matched to a gene. Germline CDR1 is SNHLY and CDR2 is FYNNEI. The CDR3 is 13 amino acids. Full variable domain (remainder filled in from reference TRBV2 and TRBJ2-5): EPEVTQTPSHQVTQMGQEVILRCVPISNHLYFYWYRQILGQKVEFLVSFYNNEISEKSEIFDDQFSVERPDGSNFTLKIRSTKLEDSAMYFCASTPAGEETQYFGPGTRLLVL.

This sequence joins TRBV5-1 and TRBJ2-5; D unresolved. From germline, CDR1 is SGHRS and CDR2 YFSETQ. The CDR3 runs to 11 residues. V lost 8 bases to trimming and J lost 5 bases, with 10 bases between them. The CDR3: CASYEGETQYF. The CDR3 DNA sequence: TGCGCCAGTTACGAAGGGGAGACCCAGTACTTC. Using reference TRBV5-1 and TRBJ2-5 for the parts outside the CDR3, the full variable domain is KAGVTQTPRYLIKTRGQQVTLSCSPISGHRSVSWYQQTPGQGLQFLFEYFSETQRNKGNFPGRFSGRQFSNSRSEMNVSTLELGDSALYLCASYEGETQYFGPGTRLLVL.